The source of this TCR beta chain is a study of siplizumab effects on memory and regulatory T cells. Comment on this clone: Its antigen is still unknown. Other DNA sequences of this sample code for an identical CDR3.

The study, taken as a whole, reports: The average Treg-derived proportion among mappable alloreactive CD4+ clones was 65% to 80% with siplizumab versus under 35% in controls. Siplizumab led to significantly less abundant alloreactive sequences that could be traced back to unstimulated CD4+ memory cells. Assignment of a naive or memory phenotype failed for roughly 75-95% of the proliferating CD4+ or CD8+ clones. Apparently key alloresponse contributors, naive T cells also seemed more diverse than memory cells.

The table came from immunoSEQ multiplex PCR; TCRdb's copy has only in-frame clones and leaves some out. The profile covers around 82,000 clones, with 90% to 95% appearing a single time and about 5% taken by the ten largest. The CDR3 has 14 amino acids. Unmatched junction bases numbered 5, after V lost 7 bases and J lost 0 bases. Germline CDR1 reads LNHDA; CDR2 reads SQIVND (reference sequence). Sequenced sample: CD8+ T cells sorted from blood. This clonotype was obtained from a human donor in good health. This chain joins TRBV19 and TRBJ1-1, with TRBD1 matching over 7 bases. Here the CDR3 DNA reads TGTGCCAGTACCCCGACAGGGATGAACACTGAAGCTTTCTTT. Its protein product is CASTPTGMNTEAFF.